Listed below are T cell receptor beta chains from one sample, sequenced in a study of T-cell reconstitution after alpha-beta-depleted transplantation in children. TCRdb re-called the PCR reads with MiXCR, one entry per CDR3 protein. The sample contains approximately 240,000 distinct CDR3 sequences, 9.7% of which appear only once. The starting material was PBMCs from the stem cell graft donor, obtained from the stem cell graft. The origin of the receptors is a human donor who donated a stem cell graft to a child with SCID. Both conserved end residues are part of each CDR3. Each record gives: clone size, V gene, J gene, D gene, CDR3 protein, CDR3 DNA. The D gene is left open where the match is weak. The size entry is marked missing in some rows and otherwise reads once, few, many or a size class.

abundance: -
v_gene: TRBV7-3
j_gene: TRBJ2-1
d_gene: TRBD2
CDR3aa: CASSLIRLAPLDGHNEQFF
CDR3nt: TGTGCCAGCAGCTTAATAAGACTAGCTCCCTTAGATGGCCACAATGAGCAGTTCTTC

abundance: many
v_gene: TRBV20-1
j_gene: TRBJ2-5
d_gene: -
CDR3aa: CSARENQETQYF
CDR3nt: TGCAGTGCCAGGGAAAACCAAGAGACCCAGTACTTC

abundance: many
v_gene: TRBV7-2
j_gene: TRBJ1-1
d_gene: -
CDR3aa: CASSPWGTLNTEAFF
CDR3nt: TGTGCCAGCAGCCCGTGGGGGACCCTGAACACTGAAGCTTTCTTT

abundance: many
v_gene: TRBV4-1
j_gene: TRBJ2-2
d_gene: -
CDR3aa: CASSQEGTEGITGELFF
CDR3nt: TGCGCCAGCAGCCAAGAGGGAACAGAGGGGATCACCGGGGAGCTGTTTTTT

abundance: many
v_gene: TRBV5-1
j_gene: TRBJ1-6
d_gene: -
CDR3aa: CASSLIGSPLHF
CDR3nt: TGCGCCAGCAGCTTGATTGGTTCACCCCTCCACTTT

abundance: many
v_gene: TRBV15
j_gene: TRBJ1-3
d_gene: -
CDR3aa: CATSRDSPYSTPRF
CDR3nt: TGTGCCACCAGCAGAGATAGTCCATACTCCACTCCTCGTTTT

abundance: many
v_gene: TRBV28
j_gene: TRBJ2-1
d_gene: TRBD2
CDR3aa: CASSLRGAGKMLDEQFF
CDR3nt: TGTGCCAGCAGTTTAAGGGGAGCGGGGAAGATGCTAGATGAGCAGTTCTTC

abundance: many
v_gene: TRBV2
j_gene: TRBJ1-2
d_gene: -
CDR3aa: CASSGDLNGYTF
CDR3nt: TGTGCCAGCAGTGGAGACCTCAATGGCTACACCTTC

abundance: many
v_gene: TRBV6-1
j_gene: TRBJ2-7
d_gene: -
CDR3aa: CASSEPRRYEQYF
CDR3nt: TGTGCCAGCAGTGAACCCAGGAGATACGAGCAGTACTTC

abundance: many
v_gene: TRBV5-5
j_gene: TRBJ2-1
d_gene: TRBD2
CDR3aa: CASSLGTSGGEQFF
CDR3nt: TGTGCCAGCAGCCTAGGGACTAGCGGAGGGGAGCAGTTCTTC

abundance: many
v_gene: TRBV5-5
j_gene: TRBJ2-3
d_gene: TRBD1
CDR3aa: CASSSQGPDTQYF
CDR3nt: TGTGCCAGCAGTTCACAGGGGCCAGATACGCAGTATTTT

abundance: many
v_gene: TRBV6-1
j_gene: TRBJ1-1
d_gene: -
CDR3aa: CASSEGGGAHTEAFF
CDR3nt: TGTGCCAGCAGTGAAGGGGGGGGAGCCCACACTGAAGCTTTCTTT

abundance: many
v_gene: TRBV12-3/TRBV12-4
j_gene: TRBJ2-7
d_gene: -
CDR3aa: CASSLGQGVYEQYF
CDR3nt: TGTGCCAGCAGTTTAGGGCAGGGAGTCTACGAGCAGTACTTC

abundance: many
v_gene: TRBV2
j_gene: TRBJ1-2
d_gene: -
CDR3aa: CASSPAGTPIRGYTF
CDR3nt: TGTGCCAGCAGTCCGGCCGGGACTCCTATCAGGGGCTACACCTTC

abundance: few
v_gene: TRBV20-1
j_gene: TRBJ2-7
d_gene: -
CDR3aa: CSATPGHQTYEQYF
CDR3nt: TGCAGTGCTACCCCGGGACACCAAACCTACGAGCAGTACTTC

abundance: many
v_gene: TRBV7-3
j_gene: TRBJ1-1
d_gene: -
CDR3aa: CASSLSRGTEAFF
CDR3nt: TGTGCCAGCAGCTTATCAAGGGGGACTGAAGCTTTCTTT

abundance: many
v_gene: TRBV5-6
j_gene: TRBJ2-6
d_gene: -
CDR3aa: CASSLVGGTFSGANVLTF
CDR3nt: TGTGCCAGCAGCTTGGTCGGGGGCACTTTCTCTGGGGCCAACGTCCTGACTTTC

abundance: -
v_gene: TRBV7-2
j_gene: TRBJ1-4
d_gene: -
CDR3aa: CASSLFGGSATNEKLFF
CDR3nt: TGTGCCAGCAGCTTATTTGGGGGGTCTGCAACTAATGAAAAACTGTTTTTT

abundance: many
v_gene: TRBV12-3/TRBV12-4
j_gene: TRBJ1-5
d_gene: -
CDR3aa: CASSLGVDQPQHF
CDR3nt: TGTGCCAGCAGTCTGGGGGTAGACCAGCCCCAGCATTTT

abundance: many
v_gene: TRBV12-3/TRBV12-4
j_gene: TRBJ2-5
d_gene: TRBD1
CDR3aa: CASSHRGQGETQYF
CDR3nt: TGTGCCAGCAGTCACAGGGGGCAAGGAGAGACCCAGTACTTC

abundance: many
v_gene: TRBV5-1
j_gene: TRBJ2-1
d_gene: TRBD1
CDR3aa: CASSYPTGNRGEQFF
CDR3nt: TGCGCCAGCAGCTACCCGACAGGGAACAGGGGTGAGCAGTTCTTC

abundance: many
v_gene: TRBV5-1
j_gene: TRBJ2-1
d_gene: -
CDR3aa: CASSLEGTQAYNEQFF
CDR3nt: TGCGCCAGCAGCTTGGAAGGGACGCAAGCCTACAATGAGCAGTTCTTC

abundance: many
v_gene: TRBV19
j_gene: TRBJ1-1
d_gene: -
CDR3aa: CATVAEGGVGTEAFF
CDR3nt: TGTGCCACCGTCGCCGAGGGAGGGGTGGGGACTGAAGCTTTCTTT

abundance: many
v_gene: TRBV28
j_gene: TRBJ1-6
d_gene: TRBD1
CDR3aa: CASKFQGATSPLHF
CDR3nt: TGTGCCAGCAAATTCCAGGGGGCGACTTCACCCCTCCACTTT

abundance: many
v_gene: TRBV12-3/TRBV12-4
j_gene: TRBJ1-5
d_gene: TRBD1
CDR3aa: CASSLWDRENQPQHF
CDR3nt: TGTGCCAGCAGTCTATGGGACAGGGAGAATCAGCCCCAGCATTTT

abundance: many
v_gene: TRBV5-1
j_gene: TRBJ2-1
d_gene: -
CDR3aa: CASSRATSSYNEQFF
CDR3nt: TGCGCCAGCAGTCGAGCTACCTCCTCCTACAATGAGCAGTTCTTC

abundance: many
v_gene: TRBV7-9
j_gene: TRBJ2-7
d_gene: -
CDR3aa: CASSFGFYEQYF
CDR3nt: TGTGCCAGCAGCTTCGGTTTCTACGAGCAGTACTTC

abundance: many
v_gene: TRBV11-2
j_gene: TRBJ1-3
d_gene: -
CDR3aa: CASSLDWVRGQLTSSGNTIYF
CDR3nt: TGTGCCAGCAGCTTAGATTGGGTACGGGGGCAGTTGACGAGCTCTGGAAACACCATATATTTT

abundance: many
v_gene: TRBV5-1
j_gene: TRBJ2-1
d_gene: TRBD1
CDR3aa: CASSLNRQGYYNEQFF
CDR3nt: TGCGCCAGCAGCCTGAATAGACAGGGGTACTACAATGAGCAGTTCTTC

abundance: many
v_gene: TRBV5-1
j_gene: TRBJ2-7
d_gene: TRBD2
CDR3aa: CASSQIQTSGGFGSYEQYF
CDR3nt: TGCGCCAGCAGCCAGATCCAGACTAGCGGGGGTTTCGGGTCCTACGAGCAGTACTTC

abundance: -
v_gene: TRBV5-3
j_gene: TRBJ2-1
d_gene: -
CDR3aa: CARSHVGENEQFF
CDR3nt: TGTGCCAGGAGCCATGTGGGGGAGAATGAGCAGTTCTTC

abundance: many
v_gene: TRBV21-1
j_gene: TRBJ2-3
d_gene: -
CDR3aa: CASRDRYTDTQYF
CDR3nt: TGTGCCAGCAGGGACAGGTACACAGATACGCAGTATTTT

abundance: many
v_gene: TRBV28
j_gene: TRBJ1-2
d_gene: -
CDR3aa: CASQTGGYGYTF
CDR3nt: TGTGCCAGCCAGACAGGTGGCTATGGCTACACCTTC

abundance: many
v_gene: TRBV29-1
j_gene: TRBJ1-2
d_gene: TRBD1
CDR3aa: CSVGQGALVGYTF
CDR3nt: TGCAGCGTAGGACAGGGGGCTCTAGTTGGCTACACCTTC

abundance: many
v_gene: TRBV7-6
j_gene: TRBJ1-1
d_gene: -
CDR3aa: CASSPSHGWGTEAFF
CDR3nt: TGTGCCAGCAGCCCAAGCCACGGATGGGGCACTGAAGCTTTCTTT

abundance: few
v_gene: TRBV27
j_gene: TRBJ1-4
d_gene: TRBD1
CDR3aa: CASSFEGAGEKLFF
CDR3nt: TGTGCCAGCAGTTTTGAGGGGGCAGGTGAAAAACTGTTTTTT

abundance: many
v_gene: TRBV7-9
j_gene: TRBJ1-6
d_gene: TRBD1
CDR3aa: CASSLRFVGQNSPLHF
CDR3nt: TGTGCCAGCAGCTTAAGGTTCGTGGGACAGAATTCACCCCTCCACTTT

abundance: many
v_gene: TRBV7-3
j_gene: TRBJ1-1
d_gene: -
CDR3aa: CASSLAKARGMNTEAFF
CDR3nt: TGTGCCAGCAGCCTAGCAAAGGCTAGGGGAATGAACACTGAAGCTTTCTTT

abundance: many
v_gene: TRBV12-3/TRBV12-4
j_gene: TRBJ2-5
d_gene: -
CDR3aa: CASSHRGGKETQYF
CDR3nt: TGTGCCAGCTCCCACCGTGGGGGTAAAGAGACCCAGTACTTC

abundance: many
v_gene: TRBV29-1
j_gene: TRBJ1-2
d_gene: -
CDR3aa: CSAKTGRGYTF
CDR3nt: TGCAGCGCAAAGACGGGACGTGGCTACACCTTC

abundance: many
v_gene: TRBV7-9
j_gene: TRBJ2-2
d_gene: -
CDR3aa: CASSLVQGQNTGELFF
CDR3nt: TGTGCCAGCAGCCTGGTCCAGGGCCAGAACACCGGGGAGCTGTTTTTT

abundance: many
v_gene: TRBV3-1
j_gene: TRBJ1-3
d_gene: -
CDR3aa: CASSQDRGNTIYF
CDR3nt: TGTGCCAGCAGCCAAGATCGGGGAAACACCATATATTTT

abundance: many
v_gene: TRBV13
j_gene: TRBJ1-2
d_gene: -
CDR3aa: CATESKGWGYGYTF
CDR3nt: TGTGCCACCGAGTCGAAAGGGTGGGGCTATGGCTACACCTTC

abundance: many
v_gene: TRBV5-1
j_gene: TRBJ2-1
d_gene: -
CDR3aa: CASSLGGGRDNEQFF
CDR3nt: TGCGCCAGCAGCTTGGGCGGGGGCCGGGACAATGAGCAGTTCTTC

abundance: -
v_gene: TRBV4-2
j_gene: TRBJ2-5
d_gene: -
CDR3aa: CASSPGPPLETQYF
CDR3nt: TGTGCCAGCAGCCCGGGCCCCCCCCTCGAGACCCAGTACTTC

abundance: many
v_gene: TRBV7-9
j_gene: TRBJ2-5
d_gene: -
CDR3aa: CASSLRGEWETQYF
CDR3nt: TGTGCCAGCAGTCTTCGGGGAGAATGGGAGACCCAGTACTTC

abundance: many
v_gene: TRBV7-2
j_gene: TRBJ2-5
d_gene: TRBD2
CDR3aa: CASSFSSSGGQETQYF
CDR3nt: TGTGCCAGCAGCTTTTCATCTAGCGGGGGGCAAGAGACCCAGTACTTC

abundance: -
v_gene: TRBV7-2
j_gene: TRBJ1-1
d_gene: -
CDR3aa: CASSFEMNTEAFF
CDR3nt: TGTGCCAGCAGCTTTGAAATGAACACTGAAGCTTTCTTT

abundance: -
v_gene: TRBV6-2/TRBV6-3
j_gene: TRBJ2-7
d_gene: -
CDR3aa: CASSFGGPSYEQYF
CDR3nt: TGTGCCAGCAGTTTCGGGGGGCCCTCCTACGAGCAGTACTTC

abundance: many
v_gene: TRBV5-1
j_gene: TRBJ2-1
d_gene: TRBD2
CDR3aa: CASSLAGTSGVDEQFF
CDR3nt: TGCGCCAGCAGCTTGGCCGGGACTAGCGGGGTGGATGAGCAGTTCTTC

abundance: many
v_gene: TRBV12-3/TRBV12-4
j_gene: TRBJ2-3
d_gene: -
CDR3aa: CASSIWEEDTQYF
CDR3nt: TGTGCCAGCAGCATTTGGGAGGAAGATACGCAGTATTTT

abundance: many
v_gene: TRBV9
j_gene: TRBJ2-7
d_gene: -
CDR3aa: CASSAAGQSYEQYF
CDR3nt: TGTGCCAGCAGCGCCGCGGGGCAGTCCTACGAGCAGTACTTC

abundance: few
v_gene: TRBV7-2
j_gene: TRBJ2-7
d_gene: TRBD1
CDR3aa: CASSLSTGVSYEQYF
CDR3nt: TGTGCCAGCAGCTTATCGACAGGGGTGTCCTACGAGCAGTACTTC

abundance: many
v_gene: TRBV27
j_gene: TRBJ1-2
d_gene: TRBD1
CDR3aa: CASSSGGGYGYTF
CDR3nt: TGTGCCAGCAGTTCAGGGGGCGGCTATGGCTACACCTTC

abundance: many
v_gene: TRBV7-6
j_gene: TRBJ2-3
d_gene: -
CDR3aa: CASSLNSVVSTDTQYF
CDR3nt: TGTGCCAGCAGCTTAAATAGCGTAGTTTCCACAGATACGCAGTATTTT

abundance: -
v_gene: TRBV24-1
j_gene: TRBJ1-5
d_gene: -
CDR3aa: CGAIYLVGAEGQPQHF
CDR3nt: TGTGGCGCCATTTATTTGGTAGGGGCAGAGGGGCAGCCCCAGCATTTT